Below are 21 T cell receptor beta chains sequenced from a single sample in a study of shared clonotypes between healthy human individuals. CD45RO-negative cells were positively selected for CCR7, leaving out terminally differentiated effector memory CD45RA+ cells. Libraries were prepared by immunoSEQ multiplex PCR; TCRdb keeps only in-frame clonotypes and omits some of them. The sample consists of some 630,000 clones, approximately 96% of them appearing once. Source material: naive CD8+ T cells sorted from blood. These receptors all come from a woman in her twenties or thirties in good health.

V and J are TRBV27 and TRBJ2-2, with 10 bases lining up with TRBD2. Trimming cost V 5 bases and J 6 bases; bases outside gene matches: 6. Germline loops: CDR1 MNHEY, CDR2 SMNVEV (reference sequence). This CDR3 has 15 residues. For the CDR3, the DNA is TGTGCCAGCAGTCCGGCTAGCGGGAGTTCCGGGGAGCTGTTTTTT. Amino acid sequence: CASSPASGSSGELFF.

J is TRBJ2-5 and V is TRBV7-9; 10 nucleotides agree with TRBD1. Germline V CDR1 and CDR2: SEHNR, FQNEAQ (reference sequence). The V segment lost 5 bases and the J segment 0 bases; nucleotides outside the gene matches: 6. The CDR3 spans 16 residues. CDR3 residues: CASSPRQGAYQETQYF. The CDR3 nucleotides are TGTGCCAGCAGCCCAAGACAGGGGGCCTACCAAGAGACCCAGTACTTC.

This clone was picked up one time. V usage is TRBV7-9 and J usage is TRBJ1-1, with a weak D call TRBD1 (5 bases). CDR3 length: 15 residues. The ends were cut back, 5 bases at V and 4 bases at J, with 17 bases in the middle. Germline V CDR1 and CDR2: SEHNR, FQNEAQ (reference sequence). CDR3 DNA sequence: TGTGCCAGCAGCCCCCACCCCGGGGGTACCACTGAAGCTTTCTTT. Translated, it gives CASSPHPGGTTEAFF.

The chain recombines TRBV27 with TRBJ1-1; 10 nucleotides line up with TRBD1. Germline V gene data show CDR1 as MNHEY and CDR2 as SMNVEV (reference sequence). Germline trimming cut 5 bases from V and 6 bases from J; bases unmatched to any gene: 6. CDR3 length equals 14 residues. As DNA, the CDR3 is TGTGCCAGCAGTCCCCGGACAGGGGGAGCTGAAGCTTTCTTT. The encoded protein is CASSPRTGGAEAFF.

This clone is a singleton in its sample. DNA for the CDR3: TGTGCCAGTAGTCCAACACAGGGGGGCTACGAGCAGTACTTC. Amino acid sequence: CASSPTQGGYEQYF. The rearrangement joins TRBV19 to TRBJ2-7, with 8 bases fitting TRBD1. Germline values: CDR1 LNHDA, CDR2 SQIVND (reference sequence). V lost 5 bases to trimming and J lost 3 bases; unmatched junction nucleotides: 6. This CDR3 region has 14 residues.

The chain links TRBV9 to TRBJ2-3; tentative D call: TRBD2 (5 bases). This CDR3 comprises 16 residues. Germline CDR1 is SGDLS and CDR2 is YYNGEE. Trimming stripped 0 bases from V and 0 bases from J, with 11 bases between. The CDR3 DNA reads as TGTGCCAGCAGCGTAGTGATTGGCGGGAGCACAGATACGCAGTATTTT. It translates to CASSVVIGGSTDTQYF.

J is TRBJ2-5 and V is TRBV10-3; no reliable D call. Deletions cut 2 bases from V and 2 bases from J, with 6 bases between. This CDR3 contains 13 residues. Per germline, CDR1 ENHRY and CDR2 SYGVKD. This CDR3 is CAISETRQETQYF. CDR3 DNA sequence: TGTGCCATCAGTGAGACGAGGCAAGAGACCCAGTACTTC.

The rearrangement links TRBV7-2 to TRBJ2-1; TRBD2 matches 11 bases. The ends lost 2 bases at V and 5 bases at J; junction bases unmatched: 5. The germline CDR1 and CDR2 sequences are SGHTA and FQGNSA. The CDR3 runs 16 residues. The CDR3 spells CASSLWGLAENNEQFF. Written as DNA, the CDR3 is TGTGCCAGCAGCTTATGGGGACTAGCGGAAAACAATGAGCAGTTCTTC.

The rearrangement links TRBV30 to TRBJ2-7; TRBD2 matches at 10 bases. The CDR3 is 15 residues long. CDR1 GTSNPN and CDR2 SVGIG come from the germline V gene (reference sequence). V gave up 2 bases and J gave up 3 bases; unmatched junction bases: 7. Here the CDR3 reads CAWSQMTSGRYEQYF. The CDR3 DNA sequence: TGTGCCTGGAGTCAGATGACTAGCGGGCGCTACGAGCAGTACTTC.

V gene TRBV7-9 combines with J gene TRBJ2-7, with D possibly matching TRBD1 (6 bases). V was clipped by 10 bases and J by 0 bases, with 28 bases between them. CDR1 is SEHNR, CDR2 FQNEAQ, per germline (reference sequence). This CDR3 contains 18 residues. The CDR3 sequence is CAIPSAHDRGIISYEQYF. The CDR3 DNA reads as TGTGCCATTCCGTCCGCCCACGATAGGGGGATAATCTCCTACGAGCAGTACTTC. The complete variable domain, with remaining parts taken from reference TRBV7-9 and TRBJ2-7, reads DTGVSQNPRHKITKRGQNVTFRCDPISEHNRLYWYRQTLGQGPEFLTYFQNEAQLEKSRLLSDRFSAERPKGSFSTLEIQRTEQGDSAMYLCAIPSAHDRGIISYEQYFGPGTRLTVT.

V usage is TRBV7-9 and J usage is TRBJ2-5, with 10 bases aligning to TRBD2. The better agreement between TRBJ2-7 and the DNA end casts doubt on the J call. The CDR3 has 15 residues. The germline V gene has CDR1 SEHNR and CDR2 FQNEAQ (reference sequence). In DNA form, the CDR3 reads TGTGCCAGCAGCCAGACTAGCGGGTCAACCTACGAGCAGTACTTC. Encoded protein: CASSQTSGSTYEQYF.

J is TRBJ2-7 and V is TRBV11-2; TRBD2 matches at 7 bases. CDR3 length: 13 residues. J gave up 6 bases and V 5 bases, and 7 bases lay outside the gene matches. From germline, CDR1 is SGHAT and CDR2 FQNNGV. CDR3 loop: CASSPGGLSEQYF. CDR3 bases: TGTGCCAGCAGCCCGGGGGGTTTATCCGAGCAGTACTTC.

In DNA, the CDR3 is TGTGCCAGCCAGACAGGGTCACGGGGCTACACCTTC. Translated: CASQTGSRGYTF. The genes are TRBV27 and TRBJ1-2; 7 positions agree with TRBD1. The J segment lost 8 bases and the V segment lost 8 bases, leaving 8 bases of the junction unmatched. The germline CDR1 and CDR2 sequences are MNHEY and SMNVEV (reference sequence). The CDR3 is 12 amino acids.

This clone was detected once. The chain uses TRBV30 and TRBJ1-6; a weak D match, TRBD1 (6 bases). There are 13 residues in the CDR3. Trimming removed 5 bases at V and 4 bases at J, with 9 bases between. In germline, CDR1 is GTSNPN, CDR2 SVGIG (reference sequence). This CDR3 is CAWRTAYNSPLHF. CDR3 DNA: TGTGCCTGGCGGACAGCTTATAATTCACCCCTCCACTTT.

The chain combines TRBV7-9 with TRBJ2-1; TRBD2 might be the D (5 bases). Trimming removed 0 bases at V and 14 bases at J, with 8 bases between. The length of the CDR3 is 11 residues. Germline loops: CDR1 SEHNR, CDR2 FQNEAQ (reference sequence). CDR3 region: CASSLAGDEFF. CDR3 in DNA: TGTGCCAGCAGCTTAGCGGGAGACGAGTTCTTC.

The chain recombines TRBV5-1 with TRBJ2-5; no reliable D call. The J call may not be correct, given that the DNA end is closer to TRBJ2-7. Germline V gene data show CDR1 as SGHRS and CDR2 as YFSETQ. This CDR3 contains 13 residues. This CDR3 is CASSLGASYEQYF. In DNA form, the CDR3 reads TGCGCCAGCAGCTTGGGGGCCAGCTACGAGCAGTACTTC.

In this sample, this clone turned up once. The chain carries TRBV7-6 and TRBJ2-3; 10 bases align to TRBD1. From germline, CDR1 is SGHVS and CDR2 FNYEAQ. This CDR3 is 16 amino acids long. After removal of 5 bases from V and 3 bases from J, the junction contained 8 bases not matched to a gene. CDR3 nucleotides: TGTGCCAGCAGCCTAAAACCGGGACAGGGGACAGATACGCAGTATTTT. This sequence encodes CASSLKPGQGTDTQYF.

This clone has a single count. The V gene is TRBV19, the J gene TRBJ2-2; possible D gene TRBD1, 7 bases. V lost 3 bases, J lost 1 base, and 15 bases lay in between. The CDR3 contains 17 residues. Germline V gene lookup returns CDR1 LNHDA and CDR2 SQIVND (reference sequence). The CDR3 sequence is CASSISRGVWNTGELFF. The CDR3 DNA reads TGTGCCAGTAGTATTTCCAGGGGGGTATGGAACACCGGGGAGCTGTTTTTT.

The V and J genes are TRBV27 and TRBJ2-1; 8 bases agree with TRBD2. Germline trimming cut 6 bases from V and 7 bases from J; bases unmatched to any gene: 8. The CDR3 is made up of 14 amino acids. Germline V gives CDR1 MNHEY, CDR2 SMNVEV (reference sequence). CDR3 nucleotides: TGTGCCAGCAGCGAACGGGAGGGCCCGAATGAGCAGTTCTTC. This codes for CASSEREGPNEQFF.

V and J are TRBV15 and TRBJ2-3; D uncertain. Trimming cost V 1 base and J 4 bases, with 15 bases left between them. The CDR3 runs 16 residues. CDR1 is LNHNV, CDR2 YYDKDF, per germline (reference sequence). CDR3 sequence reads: CATSRVVYGSSDTQYF. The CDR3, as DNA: TGTGCCACCAGCAGAGTTGTCTATGGATCCTCAGATACGCAGTATTTT.

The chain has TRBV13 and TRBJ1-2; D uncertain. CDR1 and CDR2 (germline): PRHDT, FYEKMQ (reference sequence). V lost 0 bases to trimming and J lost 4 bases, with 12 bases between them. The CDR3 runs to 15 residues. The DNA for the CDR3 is TGTGCCAGCAGCTTAGGCCTGTCAGTATTCTATGGCTACACCTTC. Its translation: CASSLGLSVFYGYTF.